A single sample is the source of the 27 T cell receptor beta chains below, sequenced in a study of beta chain features in type 1 diabetes. TCRB transcripts that were expressed got sequenced, as all of the isolated RNA had been reverse transcribed. Libraries were prepared by immunoSEQ multiplex PCR; TCRdb keeps only in-frame clonotypes and omits some of them. The table shows about 660,000 clones, with more than 12% occurring only once. The study's findings and limits: Among all four CD4+ subsets, Type 1 diabetes patients had TCRB CDR3s that were moderately but significantly shorter.

These receptors' antigens are unknown. The specimen sequenced was naive CD4+ T cells from blood. Source of these receptors: a young man with type 1 diabetes.

Notes on this clone: The sample contains more than one DNA sequence encoding this CDR3. This sequence joins TRBV9 and TRBJ2-5, with D hard to call. V was cut by 0 bases and J by 2 bases, with 5 bases left in between. CDR1 and CDR2 from the germline V gene are SGDLS and YYNGEE. The CDR3 length is 13 residues. The CDR3: CASSVAGQETQYF. In DNA, the CDR3 is TGTGCCAGCAGCGTAGCCGGTCAAGAGACCCAGTACTTC.

This clone was picked up a small number of times. The V and J genes are TRBV7-2 and TRBJ2-7, with D possibly being TRBD2 (6 bases). CDR1 and CDR2 (germline): SGHTA, FQGNSA. The CDR3 runs to 15 residues. V was cut by 2 bases and J by 2 bases, with 13 bases left in between. This CDR3 is CASSLSTSPTYEQYF. CDR3 DNA sequence: TGTGCCAGCAGCTTATCAACTAGCCCGACCTACGAGCAGTACTTC.

V is TRBV15 and J is TRBJ2-6; perhaps TRBD2 as D (5 bases). The CDR3 is made up of 17 amino acids. The ends were cut back, 0 bases at V and 2 bases at J, with 11 bases in the middle. Germline loops: CDR1 LNHNV, CDR2 YYDKDF (reference sequence). CDR3: CATSRERVYTGANVLTF. CDR3 bases: TGTGCCACCAGCAGAGAGAGGGTCTACACTGGGGCCAACGTCCTGACTTTC.

The rearrangement uses TRBV7-6 and TRBJ2-3; no firm D call. V was trimmed by 5 bases and J by 2 bases, leaving 8 bases between them. The CDR3 is 13 residues long. Germline V gene sequence: CDR1 SGHVS, CDR2 FNYEAQ. CDR3: CASSVGDTDTQYF. The CDR3 bases are TGTGCCAGCAGCGTGGGTGACACAGATACGCAGTATTTT.

The V call is TRBV28, the J call TRBJ2-7; possibly TRBD1 for D (5 bases). The CDR3 is made up of 13 amino acids. V lost 6 bases, J lost 3 bases, and 12 bases lay in between. Germline lookup yields CDR1 MDHEN and CDR2 SYDVKM. The CDR3 sequence: CASRAGSGYEQYF. CDR3 nucleotides: TGTGCCAGCAGAGCAGGGTCCGGCTACGAGCAGTACTTC.

This clone was seen a few times. CDR3 loop: CASSTLSGEPQHF. The CDR3 DNA reads TGCGCCAGCAGCACCCTGTCCGGGGAGCCCCAGCATTTT. J is TRBJ1-5 and V is TRBV5-1; no definite D call. Trimming stripped 4 bases from V and 8 bases from J, with 13 bases between. Germline CDR1 is SGHRS and CDR2 is YFSETQ. CDR3 length equals 13 residues.

The chain couples TRBV5-1 to TRBJ2-5; D could derive from TRBD1 or TRBD2 (5 bases each). This CDR3 spans 15 amino acids. Germline V CDR1 and CDR2: SGHRS, YFSETQ. Trimming pared 4 bases from V and 2 bases from J, leaving 15 bases between. The chain's CDR3 is CASSPGASSQETQYF. In DNA form, the CDR3 reads TGCGCCAGCAGCCCCGGGGCTAGCAGTCAAGAGACCCAGTACTTC.

The V gene is TRBV6-1, the J gene TRBJ2-7; weak D call: TRBD1 (5 bases). Germline assignment: CDR1 MNHNS and CDR2 SASEGT. The ends were cut back, 2 bases at V and 1 base at J, with 9 bases in the middle. The CDR3 sequence is 14 residues long. The CDR3 bases are TGTGCCAGCAGTGAACAAACAGGTTCCTACGAGCAGTACTTC. Protein product: CASSEQTGSYEQYF.

V is TRBV4-2 and J is TRBJ1-5; no definite D call. The V end was cut by 0 bases, the J end by 3 bases, with 9 bases between. CDR1 is LGHNA and CDR2 is YNFKEQ in the germline V gene. The CDR3 spans 15 residues. For the CDR3, the DNA is TGTGCCAGCAGCCAAGATGAACAGCTCAATCAGCCCCAGCATTTT. Translating it yields CASSQDEQLNQPQHF.

This clone was detected only a few times. The V and J genes are TRBV28 and TRBJ2-7, with 12 bases lining up with TRBD2. This CDR3 is built from 14 residues. The junction had 2 bases not matched to a gene; V was cut back by 6 bases and J by 2 bases. CDR1 is MDHEN and CDR2 is SYDVKM in the germline V gene. In DNA, the CDR3 is TGTGCCAGCAGGCGACTAGCGGGGGCCTACGAGCAGTACTTC. It translates to CASRRLAGAYEQYF.

The chain employs TRBV6-1 and TRBJ2-3; D is possibly TRBD1 or TRBD2 (5 bases each). Per germline, CDR1 MNHNS and CDR2 SASEGT. V lost 5 bases and J lost 4, with 16 bases in between. The CDR3 extends over 15 amino acids. CDR3 nucleotide sequence: TGTGCCAGCAGTACACCGGGGCTCTCTTCAGATACGCAGTATTTT. It encodes CASSTPGLSSDTQYF.

CDR3 in DNA: TGTGCCAGTAGTGCACAGGGGGCGATTCAGCCCCAGCATTTT. Amino acid sequence: CASSAQGAIQPQHF. The chain uses TRBV19 and TRBJ1-5; 9 bases agree with TRBD1. Germline CDR1 reads LNHDA; CDR2 reads SQIVND (reference sequence). The CDR3 length is 14 residues. V shed 5 bases and J 6 bases; nucleotides not matched to a gene: 5.

The rearrangement uses TRBV9 and TRBJ1-1; D is possibly TRBD1 (6 bases). V lost 4 bases to trimming and J lost 3 bases, with 13 bases between them. In germline, CDR1 is SGDLS, CDR2 YYNGEE. The CDR3 runs 14 residues. The CDR3 DNA sequence: TGTGCCAGCAGCCTCCAGGACAGAGACACTGAAGCTTTCTTT. As protein: CASSLQDRDTEAFF.

The chain links TRBV7-2 to TRBJ2-3; 9 bases match TRBD2. Germline CDR1 reads SGHTA; CDR2 reads FQGNSA. The trim removed 4 bases at V and 3 bases at J, leaving 11 bases unmatched. The CDR3 runs to 17 residues. The CDR3 loop is CASSSEEWRGGTDTQYF. The DNA for the CDR3 is TGTGCCAGCAGCTCCGAGGAGTGGCGGGGGGGGACAGATACGCAGTATTTT. The complete variable domain, with remaining parts taken from reference TRBV7-2 and TRBJ2-3, reads GAGVSQSPSNKVTEKGKDVELRCDPISGHTALYWYRQSLGQGLEFLIYFQGNSAPDKSGLPSDRFSAERTGGSVSTLTIQRTQQEDSAVYLCASSSEEWRGGTDTQYFGPGTRLTVL.

The V gene is TRBV2, the J gene TRBJ1-1; no definite D call. Trimming shortened V by 6 bases and J by 0 bases, and 11 bases separated the two germline ends. Per the germline V gene, CDR1 is SNHLY and CDR2 is FYNNEI. This CDR3 comprises 14 residues. The CDR3 sequence: CASRATFMNTEAFF. CDR3 bases: TGTGCCAGCAGGGCAACCTTCATGAACACTGAAGCTTTCTTT.

The chain is built from TRBV13 and TRBJ1-1; D is unclear. V lost 5 bases and J 6 bases, leaving 10 bases between the germline ends. Per germline, CDR1 PRHDT and CDR2 FYEKMQ (reference sequence). This CDR3 comprises 12 residues. For the CDR3, the DNA is TGTGCCAGCAGCCCCGGATTGGCTGAAGCTTTCTTT. Translation: CASSPGLAEAFF.

The CDR3 spells CASSAHTGADQPQHF. The CDR3 region has the DNA TGTGCCAGCAGCGCGCACACAGGGGCGGATCAGCCCCAGCATTTT. The chain is built from TRBV7-2 and TRBJ1-5, with 7 bases matching TRBD1. V lost 5 bases to trimming and J lost 5 bases; unmatched junction nucleotides: 9. CDR3 length: 15 residues. Per germline, CDR1 SGHTA and CDR2 FQGNSA.

The chain is built from TRBV10-3 and TRBJ2-3; D is perhaps TRBD2 (5 bases). This CDR3 has 16 amino acids. The V end lost 5 bases, the J end lost 0 bases, and 15 bases lay between the germline ends. Germline V gene data show CDR1 as ENHRY and CDR2 as SYGVKD. The CDR3 reads CAISSGIGRSTDTQYF. The DNA for the CDR3 is TGTGCCATCAGTTCAGGTATAGGGAGAAGCACAGATACGCAGTATTTT.

This clone has a handful of counts. The CDR3: CASSIGLARDEQYF. CDR3 DNA: TGTGCCAGCAGCATCGGACTAGCGCGAGACGAGCAGTACTTC. This sequence joins TRBV11-2 and TRBJ2-7, with 9 positions matching TRBD2. CDR1 SGHAT and CDR2 FQNNGV come from the germline V gene. Trimming cost V 5 bases and J 5 bases; bases outside gene matches: 7. The CDR3 covers 14 residues.

The chain recombines TRBV6-5 with TRBJ1-2; possibly TRBD1 for D (6 bases). The CDR3 consists of 16 residues. V was shortened by 0 bases and J by 3 bases, with 14 bases between the two germline ends. CDR1 MNHEY and CDR2 SVGAGI come from the germline V gene. The CDR3 DNA follows: TGTGCCAGCAGTTACTCGTCGGCAGGGGAGGACTATGGCTACACCTTC. Translated: CASSYSSAGEDYGYTF.

The V and J genes are TRBV6-1 and TRBJ2-3; D unresolved. Trimming stripped 5 bases from V and 0 bases from J, with 6 bases between. The CDR3 sequence is 13 residues long. Germline CDR1 is MNHNS and CDR2 is SASEGT. This CDR3 is CASSQTSTDTQYF. CDR3 coding DNA: TGTGCCAGCAGTCAGACAAGCACAGATACGCAGTATTTT.

The J gene is TRBJ1-2, the V gene TRBV29-1, with 8 bases fitting TRBD1. Germline lookup yields CDR1 SQVTM and CDR2 ANQGSEA. Losses at the gene ends were 4 bases for V and 8 bases for J; bases not matched to a gene: 6. This CDR3 region has 12 residues. The DNA for the CDR3 is TGCAGCGTTGGAGACAGGGGCGTAGGCTACACCTTC. Translating gives CSVGDRGVGYTF. Full variable domain (outside the CDR3, taken from reference TRBV29-1 and TRBJ1-2): SAVISQKPSRDICQRGTSLTIQCQVDSQVTMMFWYRQQPGQSLTLIATANQGSEATYESGFVIDKFPISRPNLTFSTLTVSNMSPEDSSIYLCSVGDRGVGYTFGSGTRLTVV.

This clone was observed a few times. V usage is TRBV27 and J usage is TRBJ1-1, with D unclear. The germline V gene has CDR1 MNHEY and CDR2 SMNVEV (reference sequence). The CDR3 spans 13 residues. V was clipped by 3 bases and J by 0 bases, with 5 bases between them. Here the CDR3 reads CASSFRMNTEAFF. The CDR3, as DNA: TGTGCCAGCAGTTTCCGGATGAACACTGAAGCTTTCTTT.

The rearrangement links TRBV6-5 to TRBJ2-1; D uncertain. With 8 bases removed from V and 10 bases from J, the gap between germline ends came to 21 bases. This CDR3 has 14 amino acids. The germline CDR1 and CDR2 sequences are MNHEY and SVGAGI. This CDR3 is CASRRLRATVEQFF. CDR3 in DNA: TGTGCCAGCCGGCGACTCCGGGCCACCGTAGAGCAGTTCTTC.

The chain couples TRBV7-9 to TRBJ1-1; tentative D call: TRBD1 (5 bases). Between the trimmed V and J ends, which lost 5 bases and 4 bases, there was a span of 17 bases. This CDR3 region has 15 residues. Germline V gene lookup returns CDR1 SEHNR and CDR2 FQNEAQ (reference sequence). In nucleotides, the CDR3 is TGTGCCAGCAGCCCTTACGTAACGGGGGGCACTGAAGCTTTCTTT. It translates to CASSPYVTGGTEAFF. The full variable domain, completed using reference TRBV7-9 and TRBJ1-1, is DTGVSQNPRHKITKRGQNVTFRCDPISEHNRLYWYRQTLGQGPEFLTYFQNEAQLEKSRLLSDRFSAERPKGSFSTLEIQRTEQGDSAMYLCASSPYVTGGTEAFFGQGTRLTVV.

J is TRBJ2-1 and V is TRBV18; 11 nucleotides align to TRBD2. The CDR3 is 17 amino acids. Germline-derived CDR1 and CDR2 are KGHSH and LQKENI. J was trimmed by 0 bases and V by 3 bases; bases with no gene match: 4. This CDR3 is CASSPATSGTSYNEQFF. The CDR3, as DNA: TGTGCCAGCTCACCGGCGACTAGCGGGACCTCCTACAATGAGCAGTTCTTC.

The V and J genes are TRBV29-1 and TRBJ2-1; 7 positions agree with TRBD1. There are 13 residues in the CDR3. V lost 8 bases to trimming and J lost 4 bases; unmatched junction nucleotides: 8. Germline CDR1 reads SQVTM; CDR2 reads ANQGSEA. The CDR3 spells CSIHRDRYNEQFF. DNA of the CDR3: TGCAGCATACACCGGGACAGATACAATGAGCAGTTCTTC.